Shown below are 15 T cell receptor beta chains from a single sample sequenced in a study of cytomegalovirus exposure and HLA in healthy donors. The PCR was carried out with 60 Vbeta primers and 13 Jbeta primers. Sequencing used immunoSEQ multiplex PCR; TCRdb keeps in-frame clones, though not all of them. This sample yields more than 250,000 clones, of which about 90% are seen a single time; roughly 2% belongs to the top ten. The sample comprised PBMCs. The source of these receptors is a woman between 18 and 29 years old in good health and CMV-seronegative.

The chain is built from TRBV27 and TRBJ1-6, with unresolved D. The CDR3 has 13 residues. Germline V gene sequence: CDR1 MNHEY, CDR2 SMNVEV (reference sequence). V was shortened by 8 bases and J by 1 base, with 6 bases between the two germline ends. CDR3 sequence (DNA): TGTGCCAGCGCGTGGTCCTATAATTCACCCCTCCACTTT. This translates into CASAWSYNSPLHF.

Notes on this clone: The junction departs from the called germline gene at one end, perhaps through a read error. J is TRBJ1-2 and V is TRBV12-5, with D possibly matching TRBD1 (6 bases). CDR1 is LGHNT and CDR2 is FRNRAP in the germline V gene. This CDR3 is built from 10 residues. The CDR3 coding sequence is TGTGCTAGTGGTTTGGCACAGGGCTCCTTC. Translating it yields CASGLAQGSF. Supplemented by reference TRBV12-5 and TRBJ1-2, the full variable domain reads DARVTQTPRHKVTEMGQEVTMRCQPILGHNTVFWYRQTMMQGLELLAYFRNRAPLDDSGMPKDRFSAEMPDATLATLKIQPSEPRDSAVYFCASGLAQGSFGSGTRLTVV.

CDR3: CSGSLGQGYEQYF. The CDR3 DNA reads as TGCAGCGGATCCTTGGGGCAGGGGTACGAGCAGTACTTC. The V call is TRBV29-1, the J call TRBJ2-7, with TRBD1 as a possible D gene (6 bases). Trimming took off 7 bases at V and 4 bases at J, with 17 bases between the two ends. CDR1 SQVTM and CDR2 ANQGSEA come from the germline V gene. The CDR3 has 13 amino acids.

In its sample, this clone was seen a few times. Written as DNA, the CDR3 is TGTGCCAGCAGTTTCGACCCAGGGGATAGCTATGGCTACACCTTC. It translates to CASSFDPGDSYGYTF. The chain recombines TRBV27 with TRBJ1-2; a possible D gene is TRBD1 (6 bases). V lost 3 bases, J lost 4 bases, and 15 bases lay in between. Germline V lookup: CDR1 MNHEY, CDR2 SMNVEV (reference sequence). CDR3 size: 15 residues.

J is TRBJ1-1 and V is TRBV7-9; 7 nucleotides agree with TRBD1. V lost 7 bases to trimming and J lost 0 bases; unmatched junction nucleotides: 5. CDR1 is SEHNR, CDR2 FQNEAQ, per germline (reference sequence). The length of the CDR3 is 14 residues. CDR3: CASIPGGVNTEAFF. The CDR3, as DNA: TGTGCCAGCATACCAGGGGGAGTGAACACTGAAGCTTTCTTT.

V usage is TRBV18 and J usage is TRBJ2-3; 8 bases fit TRBD2. J gave up 4 bases and V 1 base, and 13 bases lay outside the gene matches. This CDR3 contains 18 residues. CDR1 and CDR2 (germline): KGHSH, LQKENI. The CDR3 coding sequence is TGTGCCAGCTCACCACTAAGCTTGGCGGGGGGCCGCCCAGATACGCAGTATTTT. Protein sequence: CASSPLSLAGGRPDTQYF.

The V gene is TRBV11-2, the J gene TRBJ1-1; 7 nucleotides line up with TRBD1. Germline CDR1 and CDR2: SGHAT and FQNNGV. CDR3 size: 16 residues. The ends lost 6 bases at V and 1 base at J; junction bases unmatched: 11. The CDR3 reads CASRKLFGTANTEAFF. CDR3 nucleotides: TGTGCCAGCAGGAAATTATTTGGGACAGCGAACACTGAAGCTTTCTTT.

This chain links TRBV18 with TRBJ1-1; no reliable D call. The ends were cut back, 3 bases at V and 6 bases at J, with 14 bases in the middle. Germline V lookup: CDR1 KGHSH, CDR2 LQKENI. The CDR3 extends over 14 amino acids. For the CDR3, the DNA is TGTGCCAGCTCACCGCGCCAGGATGGTGCTGAAGCTTTCTTT. Encoded protein: CASSPRQDGAEAFF.

The chain is built from TRBV19 and TRBJ1-4; D not certain. V lost 1 base and J lost 5, with 11 bases in between. The CDR3 consists of 15 residues. Germline CDR1 and CDR2: LNHDA and SQIVND (reference sequence). CDR3 coding DNA: TGTGCCAGTAGTATAGGCGGCAGACTAAATGAAAAACTGTTTTTT. It is translated as CASSIGGRLNEKLFF.

The chain links TRBV15 to TRBJ2-7, with 9 positions matching TRBD2. The CDR3 totals 17 residues. CDR1 LNHNV and CDR2 YYDKDF come from the germline V gene (reference sequence). The junction had 12 bases not matched to a gene; V was cut back by 0 bases and J by 6 bases. CDR3 region: CATSRDRRGGASSEQYF. The CDR3 DNA is TGTGCCACCAGCAGAGATAGGCGCGGGGGGGCCTCAAGCGAGCAGTACTTC.

V and J are TRBV6-6 and TRBJ2-7; 8 bases map to TRBD1. The germline V gene encodes CDR1 MNHNY and CDR2 SVGAGI (reference sequence). The CDR3 length is 15 residues. V dropped 6 bases and J dropped 4; count of bases not matched to a gene: 11. CDR3 in amino acids: CASRPGQGWLYEQYF. The CDR3 DNA follows: TGTGCCAGCAGACCCGGACAGGGTTGGCTGTACGAGCAGTACTTC.

The chain combines TRBV7-9 with TRBJ2-3; no firm D call. Germline V gene sequence: CDR1 SEHNR, CDR2 FQNEAQ (reference sequence). V gave up 1 base and J gave up 0 bases, with 8 bases separating them. This CDR3 contains 15 residues. CDR3 residues: CASSLGVRSTDTQYF. CDR3 in DNA: TGTGCCAGCAGCTTAGGCGTTAGAAGCACAGATACGCAGTATTTT.

The chain couples TRBV27 to TRBJ2-1, with 9 nucleotides matching TRBD2. There are 18 residues in the CDR3. Germline assignment: CDR1 MNHEY and CDR2 SMNVEV (reference sequence). J was trimmed by 5 bases and V by 3 bases; bases with no gene match: 14. The CDR3 is CASSFQYPPSGVNNEQFF. The CDR3 DNA sequence: TGTGCCAGCAGTTTTCAATACCCCCCTAGCGGGGTGAACAATGAGCAGTTCTTC.

This clone was detected once. The chain joins TRBV2 to TRBJ2-7; D not resolved. The CDR3 runs 11 residues. CDR1 is SNHLY, CDR2 FYNNEI, per germline. V was pared by 8 bases and J by 2 bases, with 7 bases between. As DNA, the CDR3 is TGTGCCAGCTCCCGTGCCTACGAGCAGTACTTC. This encodes CASSRAYEQYF.

This clone has only one observation. The chain has TRBV2 and TRBJ2-3; tentative D call: TRBD1 (5 bases). In germline, CDR1 is SNHLY, CDR2 FYNNEI. V was pared by 3 bases and J by 8 bases, with 12 bases between. The CDR3 covers 13 residues. The CDR3 DNA reads as TGTGCCAGCAGTGACCAGACAGCTGTTACGCAGTATTTT. Protein: CASSDQTAVTQYF.